The 28 T cell receptor beta chains given below trace back to one sample, sequenced in a study of T cell changes during pregnancy in multiple sclerosis. Only in-frame clones appear in the TCRdb table, and some are missing; sequencing was by immunoSEQ multiplex PCR. The sample has 20,000 to 25,000 clones, approximately 90% seen once. Sequencing used CD4+ T cells from peripheral blood mononuclear cells, obtained after pregnancy. Source of these receptors: a female donor in good health, enrolled as a control in a pregnancy study.

The chain joins TRBV4-1 to TRBJ2-1, with TRBD2 matching over 9 bases. CDR1 is MGHRA and CDR2 is YSYEKL in the germline V gene. V gave up 0 bases and J gave up 3 bases; unmatched junction bases: 6. The CDR3 has 17 amino acids. The CDR3 is CASSQDFLAGIYNEQFF. CDR3 sequence (DNA): TGCGCCAGCAGCCAAGATTTCCTAGCGGGGATCTACAATGAGCAGTTCTTC.

The chain carries TRBV2 and TRBJ2-5; 9 bases fit TRBD2. Per the germline V gene, CDR1 is SNHLY and CDR2 is FYNNEI. The CDR3 has 15 residues. The ends lost 4 bases at V and 5 bases at J; junction bases unmatched: 8. Here the CDR3 reads CASSARGGGAETQYF. The CDR3, as DNA: TGTGCCAGCAGTGCTCGGGGCGGGGGGGCGGAGACCCAGTACTTC.

The chain employs TRBV2 and TRBJ2-1, with D possibly being TRBD2 (5 bases). The CDR3 length is 15 residues. Germline CDR1 SNHLY, CDR2 FYNNEI. Trimming shortened V by 5 bases and J by 4 bases, and 15 bases separated the two germline ends. The CDR3 here is CASSSRGDVYNEQFF. Here the CDR3 DNA reads TGTGCCAGCAGTTCACGGGGAGACGTATACAATGAGCAGTTCTTC. Combining the CDR3 with reference TRBV2 and TRBJ2-1 gives the whole variable domain EPEVTQTPSHQVTQMGQEVILRCVPISNHLYFYWYRQILGQKVEFLVSFYNNEISEKSEIFDDQFSVERPDGSNFTLKIRSTKLEDSAMYFCASSSRGDVYNEQFFGPGTRLTVL.

The V gene is TRBV11-3, the J gene TRBJ2-5; 9 bases map to TRBD2. Germline V CDR1 and CDR2: SGHNT, YENEEA. Trimming took 1 base from V and 1 from J; bases not matched to a gene: 7. The CDR3 runs to 17 residues. Written as DNA, the CDR3 is TGTGCCAGCAGCTTAGGGGTTAGCGGGGGCCCCCAAGAGACCCAGTACTTC. Amino acids: CASSLGVSGGPQETQYF.

The CDR3 nucleotides are TGTGCCAGCAGCTTATCGAGCGGGAGGGAGACCACCGGGGAGCTGTTTTTT. Translation: CASSLSSGRETTGELFF. V and J are TRBV7-9 and TRBJ2-2; 10 bases match TRBD2. The ends lost 2 bases at V and 4 bases at J; junction bases unmatched: 7. The CDR3 contains 17 residues. Germline lookup yields CDR1 SEHNR and CDR2 FQNEAQ (reference sequence). Filled out from reference TRBV7-9 and TRBJ2-2, the complete variable domain reads DTGVSQNPRHKITKRGQNVTFRCDPISEHNRLYWYRQTLGQGPEFLTYFQNEAQLEKSRLLSDRFSAERPKGSFSTLEIQRTEQGDSAMYLCASSLSSGRETTGELFFGEGSRLTVL.

V is TRBV7-2 and J is TRBJ2-3; TRBD2 matches at 11 bases. CDR1 is SGHTA, CDR2 FQGNSA, per germline. This CDR3 contains 16 residues. The trim removed 4 bases at V and 4 bases at J, leaving 7 bases unmatched. CDR3 DNA sequence: TGTGCCAGCAGCTCATTAGCGGGGGGGCCCGCAGATACGCAGTATTTT. Its translation is CASSSLAGGPADTQYF. Together with reference TRBV7-2 and TRBJ2-3, the CDR3 gives the full variable domain: GAGVSQSPSNKVTEKGKDVELRCDPISGHTALYWYRQSLGQGLEFLIYFQGNSAPDKSGLPSDRFSAERTGGSVSTLTIQRTQQEDSAVYLCASSSLAGGPADTQYFGPGTRLTVL.

This sequence joins TRBV6-1 and TRBJ1-4; D is possibly TRBD1 (6 bases). Deletions cut 2 bases from V and 9 bases from J, with 31 bases between. The CDR3 runs to 20 residues. Germline CDR1 is MNHNS and CDR2 is SASEGT. CDR3 sequence: CASSEWGRVVGSARGKKLFF. The CDR3 DNA reads TGTGCCAGCAGTGAATGGGGCCGGGTAGTCGGGTCCGCAAGGGGGAAAAAACTGTTTTTT.

J is TRBJ2-5 and V is TRBV5-1; no clear D. V was pared by 1 base and J by 2 bases, with 6 bases between. The CDR3 runs to 13 residues. The germline CDR1 and CDR2 sequences are SGHRS and YFSETQ. The CDR3: CASSLHLQETQYF. The CDR3 coding sequence is TGCGCCAGCAGCTTGCACCTACAAGAGACCCAGTACTTC.

The gene calls are TRBV19 and TRBJ1-1, with D perhaps matching TRBD1 (5 bases). The germline V and J ends were trimmed by 2 bases and 6 bases, with 19 bases remaining between them. The CDR3 has 16 amino acids. Germline loops: CDR1 LNHDA, CDR2 SQIVND (reference sequence). The CDR3 spells CASSIRRGGVDAEAFF. The DNA for the CDR3 is TGTGCCAGTAGTATAAGGAGGGGTGGTGTTGATGCTGAAGCTTTCTTT. Filled out from reference TRBV19 and TRBJ1-1, the complete variable domain reads DGGITQSPKYLFRKEGQNVTLSCEQNLNHDAMYWYRQDPGQGLRLIYYSQIVNDFQKGDIAEGYSVSREKKESFPLTVTSAQKNPTAFYLCASSIRRGGVDAEAFFGQGTRLTVV.

The V and J genes are TRBV30 and TRBJ2-3; 8 positions agree with TRBD2. The CDR3 runs 15 residues. J was trimmed by 6 bases and V by 0 bases; bases with no gene match: 8. Germline V CDR1 and CDR2: GTSNPN, SVGIG (reference sequence). The CDR3 here is CAWSVGETSVDTQYF. CDR3 DNA sequence: TGTGCCTGGAGTGTAGGTGAGACTAGCGTTGATACGCAGTATTTT.

The chain employs TRBV2 and TRBJ1-1; TRBD1 aligns across 7 bases. This CDR3 comprises 13 residues. V was clipped by 8 bases and J by 2 bases; unmatched bases: 5. Germline V CDR1 and CDR2: SNHLY, FYNNEI. CDR3: CASAYRGNTEAFF. For the CDR3, the DNA is TGTGCCAGCGCCTACAGGGGCAACACTGAAGCTTTCTTT.

The J gene is TRBJ2-7, the V gene TRBV11-2; D is unresolved. CDR1 and CDR2 from the germline V gene are SGHAT and FQNNGV. Trimming stripped 4 bases from V and 4 bases from J, with 8 bases between. CDR3 length equals 12 residues. The CDR3 DNA is TGTGCCAGCAGCTCGAGAGTTTACGAGCAGTACTTC. Its protein product is CASSSRVYEQYF.

The genes are TRBV6-6 and TRBJ2-1, with 13 bases that match TRBD2. Germline V gene lookup returns CDR1 MNHNY and CDR2 SVGAGI (reference sequence). V gave up 5 bases and J gave up 12 bases; unmatched junction bases: 10. The CDR3 extends over 15 amino acids. CDR3: CASSETSGGRGGQFF. CDR3 DNA: TGTGCCAGCAGTGAGACTAGCGGGGGGCGGGGAGGGCAGTTCTTC.

V is TRBV5-5 and J is TRBJ1-1, with a tentative D call TRBD1 (5 bases). Germline CDR1 SGHKS, CDR2 YYEKEE (reference sequence). The ends were cut back, 0 bases at V and 5 bases at J, with 11 bases in the middle. This CDR3 is built from 14 residues. The CDR3: CASSLVLSGTEAFF. CDR3 coding DNA: TGTGCCAGCAGCTTGGTTCTCTCAGGGACTGAAGCTTTCTTT.

The chain combines TRBV10-3 with TRBJ2-3, with a possible D match to TRBD2 (6 bases). The CDR3 length is 14 residues. V was shortened by 6 bases and J by 0 bases, with 10 bases between the two germline ends. Germline CDR1 ENHRY, CDR2 SYGVKD. This CDR3 is CAIREAGSTDTQYF. DNA of the CDR3: TGTGCCATCAGAGAAGCGGGTAGCACAGATACGCAGTATTTT.

This clone has just a few counts. This chain links TRBV10-3 with TRBJ1-5; 8 bases are a match to TRBD1. V was clipped by 0 bases and J by 5 bases; unmatched bases: 6. CDR3 length: 16 residues. Germline V gives CDR1 ENHRY, CDR2 SYGVKD. CDR3 DNA sequence: TGTGCCATCAGTGAGTCTTGGGCAGGGGGCGATCAGCCCCAGCATTTT. It is translated as CAISESWAGGDQPQHF.

The chain joins TRBV2 to TRBJ1-1; D not certain. V was trimmed by 6 bases and J by 1 base, leaving 9 bases between them. The CDR3 is 13 residues long. Germline V gives CDR1 SNHLY, CDR2 FYNNEI. The CDR3 spells CASSVTGNTEAFF. The CDR3 nucleotides read TGTGCCAGCAGCGTTACTGGGAACACTGAAGCTTTCTTT.

This chain's CDR3 is CASNPPDRGIQPQHF. CDR3 DNA sequence: TGTGCCAGCAACCCCCCGGACAGGGGTATTCAGCCCCAGCATTTT. The chain has TRBV6-6 and TRBJ1-5; 9 positions match TRBD1. The CDR3 totals 15 residues. Germline CDR1 reads MNHNY; CDR2 reads SVGAGI (reference sequence). The junction had 10 bases not matched to a gene; V was cut back by 7 bases and J by 6 bases.

The chain is built from TRBV9 and TRBJ2-7; maybe TRBD2 (6 bases). Germline V gene lookup returns CDR1 SGDLS and CDR2 YYNGEE. Trimming took off 4 bases at V and 3 bases at J, with 23 bases between the two ends. This CDR3 comprises 17 residues. CDR3 sequence reads: CASSPAGRTVSDYEQYF. The CDR3, as DNA: TGTGCCAGCAGCCCTGCTGGGAGGACGGTCTCGGACTACGAGCAGTACTTC.

The chain combines TRBV7-3 with TRBJ1-1; D call uncertain. This CDR3 has 13 residues. Germline V lookup: CDR1 SGHTA, CDR2 FQGTGA. Trimming pared 1 base from V and 5 bases from J, leaving 8 bases between. The CDR3: CASSLSGFTEAFF. Written as DNA, the CDR3 is TGTGCCAGCAGCTTAAGCGGGTTTACTGAAGCTTTCTTT.

The V and J genes are TRBV7-9 and TRBJ2-1; D remains unclear. The CDR3 covers 12 residues. Between the trimmed V and J ends, which lost 4 bases and 6 bases, there was a span of 7 bases. Germline V gives CDR1 SEHNR, CDR2 FQNEAQ (reference sequence). Here the CDR3 reads CASSSRPNEQFF. CDR3 sequence (DNA): TGTGCCAGCAGCTCCAGGCCCAATGAGCAGTTCTTC.

This clone was recorded only once. The rearrangement uses TRBV7-9 and TRBJ2-1; 14 nucleotides align to TRBD2. The CDR3 loop spans 16 amino acids. CDR1 and CDR2 (germline): SEHNR, FQNEAQ (reference sequence). J was trimmed by 12 bases and V by 5 bases; bases with no gene match: 12. CDR3 bases: TGTGCCAGCAGCCTCCCGACTAGCGGGGGGGTGGTTGGGCAGTTCTTC. It translates to CASSLPTSGGVVGQFF.

Here the CDR3 reads CASSDQTGELFF. Written as DNA, the CDR3 is TGTGCCAGCAGTGACCAGACCGGGGAGCTGTTTTTT. The chain couples TRBV25-1 to TRBJ2-2; D is ambiguous. CDR1 is MGHDK, CDR2 SYGVNS, per germline. This CDR3 spans 12 amino acids. Deletions cut 3 bases from V and 5 bases from J, with 4 bases between.

The CDR3 protein is CASSFKPQAPANRNEQFF. For the CDR3, the DNA is TGTGCCAGCAGCTTCAAACCCCAAGCTCCGGCTAACAGGAATGAGCAGTTCTTC. This chain links TRBV5-8 with TRBJ2-1; D might be TRBD1 (5 bases). V lost 2 bases and J 7 bases, leaving 25 bases between the germline ends. The germline CDR1 and CDR2 sequences are SGHTS and YDEGEE. This CDR3 has 18 amino acids. The whole variable domain, remainder taken from reference TRBV5-8 and TRBJ2-1, is EAGVTQSPTHLIKTRGQQATLRCSPISGHTSVYWYQQALGLGLQFLLWYDEGEERNRGNFPPRFSGRQFPNYSSELNVNALELEDSALYLCASSFKPQAPANRNEQFFGPGTRLTVL.

This chain joins TRBV5-1 and TRBJ2-5, with TRBD2 as a possible D gene (7 bases). Per the germline V gene, CDR1 is SGHRS and CDR2 is YFSETQ. CDR3 length equals 15 residues. The germline V and J ends were trimmed by 0 bases and 5 bases, with 14 bases remaining between them. CDR3 protein: CASSLEGGRGETQYF. The CDR3 DNA reads as TGCGCCAGCAGCTTGGAGGGGGGGCGCGGGGAGACCCAGTACTTC.

The chain combines TRBV5-6 with TRBJ2-1, with 8 bases aligning to TRBD1. Looked up from germline, CDR1 is SGHDT and CDR2 is YYEEEE. The CDR3 contains 11 residues. V gave up 4 bases and J gave up 15 bases; unmatched junction bases: 6. The CDR3 protein is CASSLRDRRFF. The CDR3 coding sequence is TGTGCCAGCAGCCTCCGGGACAGGAGGTTCTTC.

The chain employs TRBV28 and TRBJ2-1; tentative D call: TRBD2 (6 bases). Germline CDR1 reads MDHEN; CDR2 reads SYDVKM. Between the trimmed V and J ends, which lost 6 bases and 3 bases, there was a span of 18 bases. The CDR3 has 16 residues. The CDR3 nucleotides are TGTGCCAGCAGCCCCATCCTAGCGCCGCACTACAATGAGCAGTTCTTC. Translating gives CASSPILAPHYNEQFF.

The V call is TRBV19, the J call TRBJ2-2; 7 bases are a match to TRBD2. CDR1 is LNHDA, CDR2 SQIVND, per germline (reference sequence). The CDR3 is 16 residues long. The J segment lost 7 bases and the V segment lost 8 bases, leaving 16 bases of the junction unmatched. The CDR3 here is CASGRDGLANGGELFF. The CDR3 nucleotides read TGTGCCAGTGGGAGGGACGGACTGGCAAACGGCGGGGAGCTGTTTTTT.